This T cell receptor (beta chain) was profiled in a study of T cells in Graves' hyperthyroidism and ophthalmopathy. Points from the study as a whole: Blood also carried most thyroid clonotypes expanded above 0.001.

Uncontrolled infections, other autoimmune diseases, pregnancy or lactation led to exclusion of patients. Diagnoses were made from clinical symptoms, serum measures (thyroxine and TRAb), thyroid ultrasound and orbital computed tomography. This clonotype has more than one count but fewer than ten. What it binds is not known. Germline V gene lookup returns CDR1 MGHRA and CDR2 YSYEKL. V shed 0 bases and J shed 2 bases, with 10 bases lying between them. The length of the CDR3 is 15 residues. It was RNA transcripts that yielded the amplified TCR beta CDR3 regions. During a first-round RT-PCR of the TCR CDR3, the HTBI primer set was used. A single record per CDR3 protein comes from TCRdb applying MiXCR to the multiplex PCR reads. The sample records some 570,000 distinct CDR3 sequences, approximately 17% being singletons.

This rearrangement joins TRBV4-1 to TRBJ1-1; a possible D gene is TRBD1 (6 bases). The receptor was derived from a woman aged 18 to 35 with Graves' ophthalmopathy. Specimen: blood. The chain's CDR3 is CASSQDQGSNTEAFF. CDR3 sequence (DNA): TGCGCCAGCAGCCAAGATCAGGGGAGTAACACTGAAGCTTTCTTT.